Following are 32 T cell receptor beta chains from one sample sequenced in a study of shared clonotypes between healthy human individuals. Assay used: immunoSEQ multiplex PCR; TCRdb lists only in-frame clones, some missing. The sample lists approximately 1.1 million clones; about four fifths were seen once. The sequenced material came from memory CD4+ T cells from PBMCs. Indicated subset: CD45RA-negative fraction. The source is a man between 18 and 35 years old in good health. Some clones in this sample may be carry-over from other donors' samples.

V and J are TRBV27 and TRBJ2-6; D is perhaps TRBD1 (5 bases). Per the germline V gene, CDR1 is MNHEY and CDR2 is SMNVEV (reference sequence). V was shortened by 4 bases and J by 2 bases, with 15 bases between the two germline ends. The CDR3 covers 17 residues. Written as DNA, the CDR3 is TGTGCCAGCAGTTCCAATTCCAGGGTCACTGGGGCCAACGTCCTGACTTTC. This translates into CASSSNSRVTGANVLTF.

CDR3 nucleotide sequence: TGTGCCAGCAGCTTGCCCGGCAATGAGCAGTTCTTC. This translates into CASSLPGNEQFF. The gene calls are TRBV5-4 and TRBJ2-1; D unresolved. Germline CDR1 and CDR2: SGHNT and YYREEE (reference sequence). This CDR3 is 12 amino acids long. Trimming shortened V by 1 base and J by 6 bases, and 5 bases separated the two germline ends. Together with reference TRBV5-4 and TRBJ2-1, the CDR3 gives the full variable domain: ETGVTQSPTHLIKTRGQQVTLRCSSQSGHNTVSWYQQALGQGPQFIFQYYREEENGRGNFPPRFSGLQFPNYSSELNVNALELDDSALYLCASSLPGNEQFFGPGTRLTVL.

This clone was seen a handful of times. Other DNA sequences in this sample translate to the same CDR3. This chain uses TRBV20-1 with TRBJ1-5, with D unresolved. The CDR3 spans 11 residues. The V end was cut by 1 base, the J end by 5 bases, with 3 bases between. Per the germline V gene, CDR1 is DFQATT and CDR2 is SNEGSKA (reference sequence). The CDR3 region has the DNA TGCAGTGCTAGAGGGGATCAGCCCCAGCATTTT. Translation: CSARGDQPQHF.

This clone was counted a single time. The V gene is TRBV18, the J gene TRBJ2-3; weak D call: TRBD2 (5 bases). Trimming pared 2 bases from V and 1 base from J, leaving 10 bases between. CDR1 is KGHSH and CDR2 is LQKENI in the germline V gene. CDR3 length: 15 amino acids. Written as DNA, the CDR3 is TGTGCCAGCTCACCAACGGAGAGGGGCACAGATACGCAGTATTTT. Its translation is CASSPTERGTDTQYF. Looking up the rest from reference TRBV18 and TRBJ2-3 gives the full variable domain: NAGVMQNPRHLVRRRGQEARLRCSPMKGHSHVYWYRQLPEEGLKFMVYLQKENIIDESGMPKERFSAEFPKEGPSILRIQQVVRGDSAAYFCASSPTERGTDTQYFGPGTRLTVL.

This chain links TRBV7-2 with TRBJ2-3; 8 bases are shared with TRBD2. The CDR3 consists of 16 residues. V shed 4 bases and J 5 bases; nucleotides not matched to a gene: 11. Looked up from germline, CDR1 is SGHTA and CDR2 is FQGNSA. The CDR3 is CASSSLSGSPVDTQYF. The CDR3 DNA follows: TGTGCCAGCAGCTCCCTCAGCGGGAGTCCCGTAGATACGCAGTATTTT.

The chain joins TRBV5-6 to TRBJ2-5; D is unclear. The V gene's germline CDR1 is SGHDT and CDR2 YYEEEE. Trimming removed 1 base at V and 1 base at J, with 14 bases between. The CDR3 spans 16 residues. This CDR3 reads CASSLPRTQLQETQYF. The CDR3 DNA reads TGTGCCAGCAGCTTGCCGAGGACGCAACTCCAAGAGACCCAGTACTTC.

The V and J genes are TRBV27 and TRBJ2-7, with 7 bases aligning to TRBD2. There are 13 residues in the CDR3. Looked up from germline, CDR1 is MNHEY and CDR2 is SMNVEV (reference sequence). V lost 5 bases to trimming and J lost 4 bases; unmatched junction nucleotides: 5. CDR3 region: CASSGGSRYEQYF. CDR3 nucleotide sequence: TGTGCCAGCAGTGGCGGGAGCCGATACGAGCAGTACTTC.

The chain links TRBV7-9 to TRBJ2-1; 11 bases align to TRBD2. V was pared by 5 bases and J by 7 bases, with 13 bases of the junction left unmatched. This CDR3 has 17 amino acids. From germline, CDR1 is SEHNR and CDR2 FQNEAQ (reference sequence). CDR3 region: CASSPPTSGKDRNEQFF. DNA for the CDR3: TGTGCCAGCAGCCCACCGACTAGCGGGAAGGACAGAAATGAGCAGTTCTTC.

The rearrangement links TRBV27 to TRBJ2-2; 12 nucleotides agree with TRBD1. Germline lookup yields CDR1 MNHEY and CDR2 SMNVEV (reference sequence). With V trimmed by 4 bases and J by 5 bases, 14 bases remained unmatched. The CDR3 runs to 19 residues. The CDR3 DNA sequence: TGTGCCAGCAGTTCAACGGGGACAGGGGGCCTACAATGGACCGGGGAGCTGTTTTTT. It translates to CASSSTGTGGLQWTGELFF.

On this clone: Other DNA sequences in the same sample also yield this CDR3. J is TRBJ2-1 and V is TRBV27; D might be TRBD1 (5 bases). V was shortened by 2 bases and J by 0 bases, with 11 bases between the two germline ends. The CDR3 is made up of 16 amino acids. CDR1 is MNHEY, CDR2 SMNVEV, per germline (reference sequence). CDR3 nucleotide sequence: TGTGCCAGCAGTTTACTTACAGGCACCTCCTACAATGAGCAGTTCTTC. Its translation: CASSLLTGTSYNEQFF.

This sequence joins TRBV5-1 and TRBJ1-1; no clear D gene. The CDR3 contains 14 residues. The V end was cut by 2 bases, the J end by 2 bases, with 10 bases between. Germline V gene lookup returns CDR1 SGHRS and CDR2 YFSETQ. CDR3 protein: CASSFVDTNTEAFF. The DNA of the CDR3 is TGCGCCAGCAGCTTCGTCGACACCAACACTGAAGCTTTCTTT.

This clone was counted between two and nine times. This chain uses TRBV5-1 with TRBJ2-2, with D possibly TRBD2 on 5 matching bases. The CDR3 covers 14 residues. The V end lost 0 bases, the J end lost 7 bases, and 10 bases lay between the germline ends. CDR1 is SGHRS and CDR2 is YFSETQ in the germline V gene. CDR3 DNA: TGCGCCAGCAGCTTGGGACGGAGGATCGGGGAGCTGTTTTTT. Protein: CASSLGRRIGELFF.

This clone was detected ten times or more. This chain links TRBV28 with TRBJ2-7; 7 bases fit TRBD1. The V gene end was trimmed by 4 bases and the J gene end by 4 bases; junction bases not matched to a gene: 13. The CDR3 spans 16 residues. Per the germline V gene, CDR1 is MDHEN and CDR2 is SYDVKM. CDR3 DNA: TGTGCCAGCAGTTCACCCCCCCGACAGGGAACGTACGAGCAGTACTTC. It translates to CASSSPPRQGTYEQYF. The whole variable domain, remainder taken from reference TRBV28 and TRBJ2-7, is DVKVTQSSRYLVKRTGEKVFLECVQDMDHENMFWYRQDPGLGLRLIYFSYDVKMKEKGDIPEGYSVSREKKERFSLILESASTNQTSMYLCASSSPPRQGTYEQYFGPGTRLTVT.

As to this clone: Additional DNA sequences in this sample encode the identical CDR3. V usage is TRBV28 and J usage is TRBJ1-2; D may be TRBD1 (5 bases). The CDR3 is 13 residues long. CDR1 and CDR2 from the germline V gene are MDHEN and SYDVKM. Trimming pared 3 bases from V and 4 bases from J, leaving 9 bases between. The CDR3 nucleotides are TGTGCCAGCAGTTTGCAGGGAGGCTATGGCTACACCTTC. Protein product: CASSLQGGYGYTF.

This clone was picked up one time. The CDR3 bases are TGTGCCAGCAGCTACGGACAGTCGAACACTGAAGCTTTCTTT. Protein: CASSYGQSNTEAFF. The rearrangement links TRBV7-9 to TRBJ1-1; D possibly corresponds to TRBD1 (6 bases). The CDR3 consists of 14 residues. Trimming removed 4 bases at V and 1 base at J, with 10 bases between. Looked up from germline, CDR1 is SEHNR and CDR2 is FQNEAQ (reference sequence).

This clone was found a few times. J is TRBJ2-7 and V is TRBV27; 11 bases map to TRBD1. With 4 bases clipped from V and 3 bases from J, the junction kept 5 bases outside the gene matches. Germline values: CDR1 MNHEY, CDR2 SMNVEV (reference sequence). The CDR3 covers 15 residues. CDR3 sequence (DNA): TGTGCCAGCAGTTGGGCCGGGACAGGGGGCTACGAGCAGTACTTC. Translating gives CASSWAGTGGYEQYF.

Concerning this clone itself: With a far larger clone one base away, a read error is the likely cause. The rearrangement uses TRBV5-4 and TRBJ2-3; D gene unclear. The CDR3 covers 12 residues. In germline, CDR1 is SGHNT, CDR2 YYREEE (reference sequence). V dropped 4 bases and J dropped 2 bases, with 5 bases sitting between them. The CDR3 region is CASSADTDTQYF. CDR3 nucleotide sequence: TGTGCCAGCAGCGCAGACACAGATACGCAGTATTTT.

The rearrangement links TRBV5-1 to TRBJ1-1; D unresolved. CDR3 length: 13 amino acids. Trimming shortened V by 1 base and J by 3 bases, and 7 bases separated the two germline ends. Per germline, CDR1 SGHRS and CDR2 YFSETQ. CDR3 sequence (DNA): TGCGCCAGCAGCTTGTGGGCAGACACTGAAGCTTTCTTT. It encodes CASSLWADTEAFF.

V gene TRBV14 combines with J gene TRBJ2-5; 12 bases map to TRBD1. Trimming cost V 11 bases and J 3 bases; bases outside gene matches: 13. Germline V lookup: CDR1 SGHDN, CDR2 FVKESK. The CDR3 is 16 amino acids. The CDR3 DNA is TGTGCCGGGGACAGGGGGCGACGGGAGGCGGAAGAGACCCAGTACTTC. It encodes CAGDRGRREAEETQYF.

The CDR3 here is CASSRFETAVKNIQYF. The CDR3 DNA reads as TGTGCCAGCAGCCGGTTTGAGACGGCTGTTAAAAACATTCAGTACTTC. This sequence joins TRBV7-9 and TRBJ2-4; D remains ambiguous. The germline V gene encodes CDR1 SEHNR and CDR2 FQNEAQ (reference sequence). V dropped 5 bases and J dropped 4 bases, with 18 bases sitting between them. This CDR3 comprises 16 residues. The variable domain in full, with the rest retrieved from reference TRBV7-9 and TRBJ2-4, is DTGVSQNPRHKITKRGQNVTFRCDPISEHNRLYWYRQTLGQGPEFLTYFQNEAQLEKSRLLSDRFSAERPKGSFSTLEIQRTEQGDSAMYLCASSRFETAVKNIQYFGAGTRLSVL.

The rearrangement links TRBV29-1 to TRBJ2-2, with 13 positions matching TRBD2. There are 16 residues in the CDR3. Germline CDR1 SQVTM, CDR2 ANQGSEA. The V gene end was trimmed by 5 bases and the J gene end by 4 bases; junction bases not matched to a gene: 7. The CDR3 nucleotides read TGCAGCGTTCGAGGACTAGCGGGAGTTTCCACCGGGGAGCTGTTTTTT. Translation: CSVRGLAGVSTGELFF.

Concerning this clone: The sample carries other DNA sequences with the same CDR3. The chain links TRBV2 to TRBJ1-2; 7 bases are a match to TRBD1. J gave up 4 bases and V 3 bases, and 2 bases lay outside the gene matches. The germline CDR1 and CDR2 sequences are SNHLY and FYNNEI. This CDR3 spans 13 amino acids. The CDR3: CASSEGQIYGYTF. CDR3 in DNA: TGTGCCAGCAGTGAGGGACAGATCTATGGCTACACCTTC.

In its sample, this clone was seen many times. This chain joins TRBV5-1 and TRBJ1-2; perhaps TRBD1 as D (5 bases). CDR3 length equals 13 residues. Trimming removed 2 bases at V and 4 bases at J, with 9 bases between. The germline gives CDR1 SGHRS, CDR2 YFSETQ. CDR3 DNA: TGCGCCAGCAGCTTTGAAAGGGGCTATGGCTACACCTTC. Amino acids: CASSFERGYGYTF. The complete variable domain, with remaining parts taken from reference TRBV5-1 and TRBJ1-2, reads KAGVTQTPRYLIKTRGQQVTLSCSPISGHRSVSWYQQTPGQGLQFLFEYFSETQRNKGNFPGRFSGRQFSNSRSEMNVSTLELGDSALYLCASSFERGYGYTFGSGTRLTVV.

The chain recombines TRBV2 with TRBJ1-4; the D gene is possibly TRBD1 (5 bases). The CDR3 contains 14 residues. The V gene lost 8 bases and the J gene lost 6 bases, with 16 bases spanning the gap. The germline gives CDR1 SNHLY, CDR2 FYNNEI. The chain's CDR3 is CASGRDWSDEKLFF. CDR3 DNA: TGTGCCAGCGGAAGGGACTGGAGCGATGAAAAACTGTTTTTT.

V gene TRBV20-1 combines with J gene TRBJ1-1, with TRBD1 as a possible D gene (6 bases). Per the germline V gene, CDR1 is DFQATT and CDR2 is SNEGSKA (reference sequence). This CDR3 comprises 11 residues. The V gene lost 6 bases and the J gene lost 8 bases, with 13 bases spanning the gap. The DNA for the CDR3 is TGCAGTGCCTTAAGGACAGCCGAAGCTTTCTTT. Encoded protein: CSALRTAEAFF.

The CDR3 DNA reads TGTGCCAGCAGCCCGTACGACAAAGGGGGTCTCAATGAGCAGTTCTTC. Protein product: CASSPYDKGGLNEQFF. The chain employs TRBV11-1 and TRBJ2-1, with D possibly being TRBD1 (6 bases). The V gene's germline CDR1 is SGHAT and CDR2 FQDESV (reference sequence). V lost 5 bases to trimming and J lost 6 bases, with 20 bases between them. The CDR3 covers 16 residues. The variable domain in full, with the rest retrieved from reference TRBV11-1 and TRBJ2-1, is EAEVAQSPRYKITEKSQAVAFWCDPISGHATLYWYRQILGQGPELLVQFQDESVVDDSQLPKDRFSAERLKGVDSTLKIQPAELGDSAMYLCASSPYDKGGLNEQFFGPGTRLTVL.

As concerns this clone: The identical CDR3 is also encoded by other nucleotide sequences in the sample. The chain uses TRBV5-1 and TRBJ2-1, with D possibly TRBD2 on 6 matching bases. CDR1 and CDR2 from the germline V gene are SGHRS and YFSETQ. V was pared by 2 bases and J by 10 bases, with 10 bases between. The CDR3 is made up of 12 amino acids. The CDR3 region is CASSFGGGEQFF. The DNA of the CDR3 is TGCGCCAGCAGCTTCGGGGGTGGCGAGCAGTTCTTC.

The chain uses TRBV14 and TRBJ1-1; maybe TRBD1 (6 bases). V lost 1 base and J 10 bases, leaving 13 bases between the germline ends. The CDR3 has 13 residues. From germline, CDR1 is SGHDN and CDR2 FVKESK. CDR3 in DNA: TGTGCCAGCAGCCAAGGCAGGGGCGCGGGAGCTTTCTTT. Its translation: CASSQGRGAGAFF.

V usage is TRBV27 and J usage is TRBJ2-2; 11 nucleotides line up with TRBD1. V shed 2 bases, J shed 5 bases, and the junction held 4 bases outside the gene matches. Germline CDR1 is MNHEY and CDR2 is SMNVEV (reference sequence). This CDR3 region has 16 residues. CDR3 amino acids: CASSLRTGGDTGELFF. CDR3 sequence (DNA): TGTGCCAGCAGTTTAAGGACAGGGGGCGATACCGGGGAGCTGTTTTTT.

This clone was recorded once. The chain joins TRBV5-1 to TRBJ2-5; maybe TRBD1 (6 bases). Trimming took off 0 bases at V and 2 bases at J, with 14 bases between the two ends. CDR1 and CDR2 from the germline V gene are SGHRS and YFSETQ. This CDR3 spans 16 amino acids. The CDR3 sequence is CASSLALTGLQETQYF. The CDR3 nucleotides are TGCGCCAGCAGCTTGGCCCTCACAGGGTTGCAAGAGACCCAGTACTTC.

CDR3 bases: TGTGCCAGCAGCCAGGAAGTTACAGATACGCAGTATTTT. It codes for CASSQEVTDTQYF. This chain uses TRBV7-9 with TRBJ2-3; D is undetermined. Trimming removed 5 bases from V and 3 bases from J, with 9 bases in between. Germline V CDR1 and CDR2: SEHNR, FQNEAQ (reference sequence). The CDR3 has 13 residues.

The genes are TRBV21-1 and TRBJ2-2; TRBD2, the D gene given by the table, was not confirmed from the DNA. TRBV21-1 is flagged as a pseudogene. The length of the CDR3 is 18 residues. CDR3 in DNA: TGTGCCAGCAGCAGACGGGATTTAGCGGGAGCGTGGACCGGGGAGCTGTTTTTT. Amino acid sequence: CASSRRDLAGAWTGELFF.